This passage covers 19 T cell receptor beta chains from one sample sequenced in a study of T cells in localized non-small cell lung cancer. Assay used: immunoSEQ multiplex PCR; TCRdb lists only in-frame clones, some missing. The sample contains around 91,000 clones, roughly 89% of which appear only once. The sequences come from peripheral blood, collected before any cancer treatment. The receptors were gathered from a man aged 40-75 years with stage I squamous cell lung carcinoma.

The CDR3 DNA is TGCGCCAGCAGCACCTGGGCGGGGTTCGAGGAAAAACTGTTTTTT. It is translated as CASSTWAGFEEKLFF. This sequence joins TRBV5-1 and TRBJ1-4; no clear D gene. CDR1 and CDR2 (germline): SGHRS, YFSETQ. Trimming stripped 4 bases from V and 8 bases from J, with 18 bases between. The CDR3 consists of 15 residues.

This clone was seen just once. The chain is built from TRBV18 and TRBJ2-7; no clear D. Looked up from germline, CDR1 is KGHSH and CDR2 is LQKENI. The CDR3 covers 15 residues. Between the trimmed V and J ends, which lost 3 bases and 0 bases, there was a span of 12 bases. The CDR3 protein is CASSPSWSSSYEQYF. In DNA, the CDR3 is TGTGCCAGCTCACCTTCTTGGTCAAGCTCCTACGAGCAGTACTTC.

The chain combines TRBV2 with TRBJ2-5; 7 bases align to TRBD2. The CDR3 consists of 14 residues. In germline, CDR1 is SNHLY, CDR2 FYNNEI. Trimming at V came to 3 bases and at J to 3 bases, leaving 4 bases not matched to a gene. CDR3: CASSERLAEETQYF. DNA for the CDR3: TGTGCCAGCAGTGAGAGGCTAGCGGAAGAGACCCAGTACTTC.

This chain uses TRBV15 with TRBJ1-1; D is possibly TRBD1 (6 bases). The germline gives CDR1 LNHNV, CDR2 YYDKDF (reference sequence). Deletions cut 3 bases from V and 5 bases from J, with 13 bases between. This CDR3 contains 14 residues. DNA for the CDR3: TGTGCCACCAGCAGGGGGGGGCGCAGGACTGAAGCTTTCTTT. Translation: CATSRGGRRTEAFF.

The chain couples TRBV4-1 to TRBJ1-2; D possibly corresponds to TRBD1 (6 bases). This CDR3 comprises 15 residues. From germline, CDR1 is MGHRA and CDR2 YSYEKL. V lost 1 base and J 4 bases, leaving 13 bases between the germline ends. CDR3 nucleotide sequence: TGCGCCAGCAGCCAAGCACAGGGAGAGATCTATGGCTACACCTTC. Its protein product is CASSQAQGEIYGYTF.

This rearrangement joins TRBV11-3 to TRBJ1-6; 10 bases fit TRBD1. CDR3 length: 16 amino acids. Losses at the gene ends were 5 bases for V and 6 bases for J; bases not matched to a gene: 7. Germline CDR1 and CDR2: SGHNT and YENEEA. The CDR3 nucleotides read TGTGCCAGCAGCCCTGGGACAGGGGTTGGTAATTCACCCCTCCACTTT. Amino acids: CASSPGTGVGNSPLHF. Based on the CDR3 plus reference TRBV11-3 and TRBJ1-6, the full variable domain is EAGVVQSPRYKIIEKKQPVAFWCNPISGHNTLYWYLQNLGQGPELLIRYENEEAVDDSQLPKDRFSAERLKGVDSTLKIQPAELGDSAVYLCASSPGTGVGNSPLHFGNGTRLTVT.

Worth noting for this clone: This specimen includes other DNA sequences encoding the same CDR3. The chain couples TRBV11-3 to TRBJ2-2; D is perhaps TRBD1 (5 bases). The germline gives CDR1 SGHNT, CDR2 YENEEA. Trimming shortened V by 1 base and J by 5 bases, and 8 bases separated the two germline ends. This CDR3 region has 14 residues. CDR3 amino acids: CASSLGTGTGELFF. The CDR3 coding sequence is TGTGCCAGCAGCTTAGGTACAGGAACCGGGGAGCTGTTTTTT.

This chain uses TRBV7-2 with TRBJ1-5; TRBD1 is a possible D gene (5 bases). This CDR3 has 18 residues. The V gene lost 2 bases and the J gene lost 3 bases, with 20 bases spanning the gap. Germline V gene sequence: CDR1 SGHTA, CDR2 FQGNSA. The CDR3 spells CASSLLAGGGTHNQPQHF. The CDR3 region has the DNA TGTGCCAGCAGCTTATTGGCCGGGGGGGGAACCCACAATCAGCCCCAGCATTTT.

This chain joins TRBV7-9 and TRBJ2-7; TRBD2 might be the D (5 bases). CDR1 and CDR2 (germline): SEHNR, FQNEAQ (reference sequence). V lost 5 bases and J 1 base, leaving 9 bases between the germline ends. There are 13 residues in the CDR3. The CDR3 DNA follows: TGTGCCAGCAGCCACAGACTATCCTACGAGCAGTACTTC. This encodes CASSHRLSYEQYF.

This clone was observed a single time. The J gene is TRBJ1-1, the V gene TRBV4-1; tentative D call: TRBD1 (6 bases). Per germline, CDR1 MGHRA and CDR2 YSYEKL. CDR3 size: 17 residues. Between the trimmed V and J ends, which lost 2 bases and 0 bases, there was a span of 16 bases. The CDR3 nucleotides read TGCGCCAGCAGCCAATCCCCCCAGGGGTTACTGAACACTGAAGCTTTCTTT. Translating it yields CASSQSPQGLLNTEAFF.

This chain connects TRBV5-4 to TRBJ2-7; no clear D gene. The CDR3 extends over 15 amino acids. Germline V gene lookup returns CDR1 SGHNT and CDR2 YYREEE (reference sequence). V was shortened by 0 bases and J by 3 bases, with 13 bases between the two germline ends. The CDR3 here is CASSLELWQSYEQYF. CDR3 coding DNA: TGTGCCAGCAGCTTGGAATTATGGCAGAGCTACGAGCAGTACTTC.

J is TRBJ2-3 and V is TRBV7-7; D is undetermined. CDR3 size: 16 residues. CDR1 is SSHAT and CDR2 is FNYEAQ in the germline V gene (reference sequence). V gave up 4 bases and J gave up 0 bases, with 14 bases separating them. CDR3 bases: TGTGCCAGCAGCTCTCCGGGCTGTGCTAGCACAGATACGCAGTATTTT. Amino acids: CASSSPGCASTDTQYF.

The V call is TRBV5-1, the J call TRBJ2-1; 8 bases are shared with TRBD1. The junction had 12 bases not matched to a gene; V was cut back by 4 bases and J by 3 bases. This CDR3 comprises 17 residues. Per the germline V gene, CDR1 is SGHRS and CDR2 is YFSETQ. This chain's CDR3 is CASSSLRGLGDYNEQFF. CDR3 DNA: TGCGCCAGCAGCAGCCTCAGGGGGCTCGGGGACTACAATGAGCAGTTCTTC.

The V call is TRBV9, the J call TRBJ1-3; possible D gene TRBD1, 5 bases. The V and J ends lost 3 bases and 0 bases respectively, with 16 bases between them. The CDR3 is made up of 17 amino acids. The germline gives CDR1 SGDLS, CDR2 YYNGEE. The CDR3 reads CASSARGEGHSGNTIYF. CDR3 nucleotides: TGTGCCAGCAGCGCCCGGGGGGAGGGGCACTCTGGAAACACCATATATTTT.

This clone was detected only once. DNA for the CDR3: TGCGCCAGCAGCCGGGACCGAGCTAACTATGGCTACACCTTC. It translates to CASSRDRANYGYTF. V gene TRBV5-1 combines with J gene TRBJ1-2, with D possibly being TRBD1 (5 bases). The V and J ends lost 4 bases and 0 bases respectively, with 10 bases between them. Germline CDR1 SGHRS, CDR2 YFSETQ. The CDR3 spans 14 residues.

The genes are TRBV4-2 and TRBJ1-1; tentatively, D is TRBD1 (5 bases). With 4 bases removed from V and 11 bases from J, the gap between germline ends came to 17 bases. Germline V lookup: CDR1 LGHNA, CDR2 YNFKEQ. There are 13 residues in the CDR3. The CDR3 coding sequence is TGTGCCAGCAGCCCCCCCCAGGGTCCTCGGGCTTTCTTT. This sequence encodes CASSPPQGPRAFF.

The chain links TRBV4-2 to TRBJ1-5; a weak D match, TRBD1 (5 bases). The V end lost 3 bases, the J end lost 6 bases, and 15 bases lay between the germline ends. Per the germline V gene, CDR1 is LGHNA and CDR2 is YNFKEQ. The CDR3 runs 15 residues. The CDR3 DNA reads as TGTGCCAGCAGCCACTACCAGGGTCTTGGTCAGCCCCAGCATTTT. This translates into CASSHYQGLGQPQHF.

The chain has TRBV5-4 and TRBJ1-4; the D gene is possibly TRBD1 (5 bases). The CDR3 length is 16 residues. From germline, CDR1 is SGHNT and CDR2 YYREEE (reference sequence). The ends were cut back, 1 base at V and 8 bases at J, with 18 bases in the middle. The CDR3 sequence: CASSLMGGRTREKLFF. The CDR3 DNA sequence: TGTGCCAGCAGCTTGATGGGGGGACGAACGCGGGAAAAACTGTTTTTT.

The chain couples TRBV30 to TRBJ1-6; unclear D gene. From germline, CDR1 is GTSNPN and CDR2 SVGIG (reference sequence). With 3 bases removed from V and 0 bases from J, the gap between germline ends came to 15 bases. The CDR3 totals 17 residues. The CDR3 nucleotides are TGTGCCTGGAGGATGGGTTTATTGAGCTCCTATAATTCACCCCTCCACTTT. It yields the protein CAWRMGLLSSYNSPLHF.